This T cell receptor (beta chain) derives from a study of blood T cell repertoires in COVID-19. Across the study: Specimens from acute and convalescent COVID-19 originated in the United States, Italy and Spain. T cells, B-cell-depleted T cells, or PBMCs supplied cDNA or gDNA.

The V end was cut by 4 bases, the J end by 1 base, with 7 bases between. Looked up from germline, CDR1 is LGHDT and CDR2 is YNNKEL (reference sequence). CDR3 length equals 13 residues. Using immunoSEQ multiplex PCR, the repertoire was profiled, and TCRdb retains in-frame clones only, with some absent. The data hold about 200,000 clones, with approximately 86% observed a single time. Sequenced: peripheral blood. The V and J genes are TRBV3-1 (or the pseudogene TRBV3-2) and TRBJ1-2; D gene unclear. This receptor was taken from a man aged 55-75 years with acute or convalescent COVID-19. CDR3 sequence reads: CASSRVLNYGYTF. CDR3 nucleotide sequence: TGTGCCAGCAGCCGAGTCCTTAACTATGGCTACACCTTC.